This T cell receptor (beta chain) was profiled in a study of blood T cell repertoires in COVID-19. Sequencing was performed with immunoSEQ multiplex PCR; in TCRdb, only in-frame clones are kept and a portion is missing. The sample consists of a few hundred thousand clones, around 88% of them appearing once. Trimming at V came to 5 bases and at J to 4 bases, leaving 6 bases not matched to a gene. This CDR3 comprises 14 residues. Germline V CDR1 and CDR2: SGDLS, YYNGEE. The gene calls are TRBV9 and TRBJ1-2, with 9 positions matching TRBD1. The source of this sequence is a woman in her thirties or forties with acute COVID-19. The sequenced sample consisted of PBMCs or T cells enriched from blood (not recorded which). CDR3 sequence (DNA): TGTGCCAGCAGTGGGACAGGGAATGGCTATGGCTACACCTTC. Residues: CASSGTGNGYGYTF.